The sequence of this T cell receptor (beta chain) was determined in a study of cytomegalovirus exposure and HLA in healthy donors. Background on the study: Within an early data release were 65 million to 90 million unique TCRs drawn from HLA-typed donors. Across a few hundred genotyped donors, around 82% landed in the Caucasian-associated ancestry cluster.

Study observations and caveats: The study reported that TCR beta sequences accurately predicted HLA-A and HLA-B alleles in most subjects.

With 60 Vbeta and 13 Jbeta primers, the PCR was carried out. Libraries were prepared by immunoSEQ multiplex PCR; TCRdb keeps only in-frame clonotypes and omits some of them. The repertoire holds about 200,000 clones, with around 80% as singletons. This clone has more than one count but fewer than ten. Its cognate antigen is unknown. Germline assignment: CDR1 SGHRS and CDR2 YFSETQ. V was clipped by 0 bases and J by 7 bases, with 7 bases between them. The CDR3 has 12 residues. V gene TRBV5-1 combines with J gene TRBJ1-2, with a tentative D call TRBD1 (5 bases). The specimen was PBMCs. This TCR derives from a woman in her late teens or twenties in good health and CMV-seronegative. The CDR3 coding sequence is TGCGCCAGCAGCTTGGTAGGGGCTGGCTACACCTTC. Translating it yields CASSLVGAGYTF.